This T cell receptor (beta chain) was sequenced in a study of Ad26.COV2.S vaccination and SARS-CoV-2 variants. Study-wide background: Donor got 5x10^10 or 1x10^11 viral particles of Ad26.COV2.S.

Indicated treatment: 15 to 20 received Ad26.COV2.S at low or high dose, single or two shots; several received placebo; per-sample allocation not given. All samples were drawn on day 63, counting from the first vaccine or placebo injection. This clone was found a few times. What it binds is not known. Data came from immunoSEQ multiplex PCR; TCRdb stores just in-frame clones and leaves some out. The sample lists about 680,000 clones, 89% occurring once. Broader study findings: Substantial post-vaccination breadth of spike-specific CD8+ and CD4+ T cell responses was reported.

The source is a person between 18 and 65 years old who received the Ad26.COV2.S COVID-19 vaccine or a placebo. Here the sequenced sample was peripheral blood, taken in a trial of Ad26.COV2.S vaccine versus placebo.

The CDR3 loop is CASSSDRTGNTIYF. The CDR3 DNA sequence: TGCGCCAGCAGCTCGGACAGGACAGGAAACACCATATATTTT. The V and J genes are TRBV5-1 and TRBJ1-3, with TRBD1 matching over 7 bases. The CDR3 has 14 residues. The V and J ends lost 3 bases and 4 bases, in that order; junction bases with no gene match: 4. The germline CDR1 and CDR2 sequences are SGHRS and YFSETQ.